The rows below give T cell receptor beta chains drawn from one sample of a study of shared clonotypes between healthy human individuals. The table came from immunoSEQ multiplex PCR; TCRdb's copy has only in-frame clones and leaves some out. The data show about 1.5 million clones, over 95% seen once. Sequencing input: naive CD4+ T cells sorted from blood. The receptor source for this set is a man younger than 40 in good health. The CDR3 runs from the conserved cysteine through the conserved F or W. The order of the fields is D gene, J gene, V gene, clone size, CDR3 protein, CDR3 DNA. A D gene is named only where the DNA matches it firmly. Size is omitted from some rows. Given values are once, few, many or a class for expanded clones.

D: -; J: TRBJ1-2; V: TRBV10-3; size: -; CDR3: CAISESRGAGGYTF; DNA: TGTGCCATCAGTGAGTCGAGAGGGGCGGGTGGCTACACCTTC
D: TRBD2; J: TRBJ2-1; V: TRBV6-6; size: once; CDR3: CASRESGTEQFF; DNA: TGTGCCAGCAGAGAGAGCGGGACCGAGCAGTTCTTC
D: -; J: TRBJ2-1; V: TRBV5-1; size: -; CDR3: CASSLVEQGRYNEQFF; DNA: TGCGCCAGCAGCTTGGTTGAACAGGGTCGGTACAATGAGCAGTTCTTC
D: -; J: TRBJ2-2; V: TRBV4-3; size: once; CDR3: CASSLTRISTGELFF; DNA: TGCGCCAGCAGCCTTACTAGAATCAGTACCGGGGAGCTGTTTTTT
D: -; J: TRBJ1-2; V: TRBV19; size: -; CDR3: CASSMRGNYGYTF; DNA: TGTGCCAGTAGTATGAGGGGGAACTATGGCTACACCTTC
D: -; J: TRBJ2-7; V: TRBV25-1; size: -; CDR3: CASGVVSRDRSSYEQYF; DNA: TGTGCCAGCGGAGTGGTAAGCCGAGACAGGAGCTCCTACGAGCAGTACTTC
D: TRBD2; J: TRBJ2-7; V: TRBV5-4; size: -; CDR3: CASSIGTSGAYEQYF; DNA: TGTGCCAGCAGCATAGGGACTAGCGGGGCCTACGAGCAGTACTTC
D: -; J: TRBJ1-1; V: TRBV27; size: -; CDR3: CATRSGVVNTEAFF; DNA: TGTGCCACCAGATCAGGGGTGGTGAACACTGAAGCTTTCTTT
D: TRBD1; J: TRBJ1-1; V: TRBV5-4; size: -; CDR3: CASSLYDRANTEAFF; DNA: TGTGCCAGCAGCTTGTACGACAGGGCGAACACTGAAGCTTTCTTT
D: -; J: TRBJ2-7; V: TRBV18; size: -; CDR3: CASSLKPVGYSYEQYF; DNA: TGTGCCAGCTCACTTAAACCGGTGGGGTACTCCTACGAGCAGTACTTC
D: -; J: TRBJ2-1; V: TRBV6-5; size: -; CDR3: CASSASSAYNEQFF; DNA: TGTGCCAGCAGTGCTTCTAGCGCCTACAATGAGCAGTTCTTC
D: TRBD2; J: TRBJ2-1; V: TRBV6-5; size: -; CDR3: CASSYSVGLAGPEQFF; DNA: TGTGCCAGCAGTTACTCGGTGGGACTAGCGGGACCAGAGCAGTTCTTC
D: TRBD1; J: TRBJ1-2; V: TRBV6-5; size: few; CDR3: CASSRQGDLYGYTF; DNA: TGTGCCAGCAGTCGACAGGGGGACCTCTATGGCTACACCTTC
D: TRBD2; J: TRBJ2-1; V: TRBV5-4; size: -; CDR3: CASSLGTSITNEQFF; DNA: TGTGCCAGCAGCTTGGGGACTAGTATCACCAATGAGCAGTTCTTC
D: -; J: TRBJ2-2; V: TRBV18; size: -; CDR3: CASSPSPSTGELFF; DNA: TGTGCCAGCTCACCTTCGCCATCCACCGGGGAGCTGTTTTTT
D: -; J: TRBJ2-5; V: TRBV9; size: -; CDR3: CASSVSPGVQETQYF; DNA: TGTGCCAGCAGCGTATCACCGGGAGTACAAGAGACCCAGTACTTC
D: -; J: TRBJ2-1; V: TRBV9; size: -; CDR3: CASSVGAGLLNEQFF; DNA: TGTGCCAGCAGCGTAGGCGCGGGACTTTTGAATGAGCAGTTCTTC
D: -; J: TRBJ1-2; V: TRBV28; size: -; CDR3: CASSFSPRGTYGYTF; DNA: TGTGCCAGCAGTTTTTCGCCCCGCGGGACTTATGGCTACACCTTC
D: -; J: TRBJ2-2; V: TRBV19; size: -; CDR3: CASSIAGAPGELFF; DNA: TGTGCCAGTAGTATTGCAGGGGCCCCCGGGGAGCTGTTTTTT
D: -; J: TRBJ1-1; V: TRBV6-1; size: -; CDR3: CASNPDGLNTEAFF; DNA: TGTGCCAGCAATCCCGACGGGTTGAACACTGAAGCTTTCTTT
D: -; J: TRBJ2-7; V: TRBV19; size: -; CDR3: CASSSTSYEQYF; DNA: TGTGCCAGTAGTAGCACATCCTACGAGCAGTACTTC
D: -; J: TRBJ1-2; V: TRBV29-1; size: -; CDR3: CSVAPRLSRAYGYTF; DNA: TGCAGCGTCGCCCCGCGACTTAGTAGGGCCTATGGCTACACCTTC
D: TRBD2; J: TRBJ2-3; V: TRBV7-8; size: -; CDR3: CASSLVRGGADTQYF; DNA: TGTGCCAGCAGCTTAGTGAGGGGAGGGGCAGATACGCAGTATTTT
D: TRBD1; J: TRBJ2-1; V: TRBV7-9; size: -; CDR3: CASSPGTGDYNEQFF; DNA: TGTGCCAGCAGTCCAGGGACAGGGGACTACAATGAGCAGTTCTTC
D: TRBD1; J: TRBJ2-7; V: TRBV2; size: -; CDR3: CASQGTGNYEQYF; DNA: TGTGCCAGCCAGGGGACAGGCAACTACGAGCAGTACTTC
D: TRBD1; J: TRBJ1-2; V: TRBV11-3; size: -; CDR3: CASNPGQGLLGDYGYTF; DNA: TGTGCCAGCAACCCGGGACAGGGACTCCTTGGGGACTATGGCTACACCTTC
D: TRBD2; J: TRBJ2-1; V: TRBV5-6; size: -; CDR3: CASSFSGRFDNEQFF; DNA: TGTGCCAGCAGCTTTAGCGGGAGGTTCGACAATGAGCAGTTCTTC